One sample yielded the 10 T cell receptor beta chains listed below, sequenced in a study of identical twins. TCRdb called the 5' RACE reads again in MiXCR, with one record for every CDR3 protein. The sample lists 200,000 to 250,000 distinct CDR3 sequences; 5.5% to 7.5% were seen once. The same specimen was also included in a second study, on T cells expressing NK-cell markers.

Sample: CD8+ T cells sorted from blood. These receptors originate from a woman aged 18 to 35 in good health.

This clonotype was observed a few times. The CDR3 here is CASSFPQGGSYEKLFF. CDR3 DNA sequence: TGTGCCAGCAGTTTCCCACAGGGAGGGTCATATGAAAAACTGTTTTTT. This chain links TRBV12-3 or TRBV12-4 with TRBJ1-4; TRBD1 is a possible D gene (6 bases). V lost 3 bases and J 6 bases, leaving 17 bases between the germline ends. The CDR3 has 16 residues.

The chain uses TRBV7-9 and TRBJ2-1; either TRBD1 or TRBD2 may fit D (5 bases each). With 3 bases removed from V and 7 bases from J, the gap between germline ends came to 13 bases. This CDR3 is built from 14 residues. CDR1 and CDR2 (germline): SEHNR, FQNEAQ (reference sequence). For the CDR3, the DNA is TGTGCCAGCAGCTTGGCCGGGGCCACGAATGAGCAGTTCTTC. Translating it yields CASSLAGATNEQFF.

The table lists this clonotype with many counts. The rearrangement links TRBV5-1 to TRBJ1-2, with 7 bases lining up with TRBD1. Trimming cost V 4 bases and J 3 bases; bases outside gene matches: 3. The CDR3 sequence is 13 residues long. Germline CDR1 is SGHRS and CDR2 is YFSETQ. CDR3 residues: CASSEDRDYGYTF. In DNA, the CDR3 is TGCGCCAGCAGCGAAGACAGGGACTATGGCTACACCTTC.

Remarks on this clonotype: The CDR3 end shows no conserved phenylalanine or tryptophan, and so a read error is likely. CDR3 DNA: TGTGCCAGCAGTACGACCTTGGGGCGGAACACTGAAGCTTTCTTA. Its protein is CASSTTLGRNTEAFL. This rearrangement joins TRBV6-1 to TRBJ1-1; D may be TRBD1 (5 bases). The CDR3 has 15 residues. Looked up from germline, CDR1 is MNHNS and CDR2 is SASEGT. V was clipped by 5 bases and J by 1 base, with 14 bases between them.

This clonotype showed up just once. The V and J genes are TRBV3-1 and TRBJ2-3; possibly TRBD1 or TRBD2 for D (6 bases each). The V end lost 0 bases, the J end lost 6 bases, and 31 bases lay between the germline ends. The germline V gene encodes CDR1 LGHDT and CDR2 YNNKEL (reference sequence). There are 21 residues in the CDR3. Here the CDR3 reads CASSQDTRAAFGAGQKDTQYF. CDR3 sequence (DNA): TGTGCCAGCAGCCAAGATACTAGGGCGGCTTTTGGGGCGGGACAAAAGGATACGCAGTATTTT.

There are many counts of this clonotype. The chain has TRBV5-5 and TRBJ2-2; D is uncertain. The CDR3 is 14 amino acids. The V gene lost 3 bases and the J gene lost 3 bases, with 9 bases spanning the gap. CDR1 and CDR2 (germline): SGHKS, YYEKEE (reference sequence). The CDR3 DNA reads as TGTGCCAGCAGCTCCCGGGTGTACACCGGGGAGCTGTTTTTT. This gives the protein CASSSRVYTGELFF.

This clonotype has just a few counts. The CDR3 sequence is CASYPGGITEAFF. In DNA, the CDR3 is TGTGCCAGCTACCCCGGCGGGATTACTGAAGCTTTCTTT. The chain combines TRBV5-5 with TRBJ1-1; D gene uncertain. There are 13 residues in the CDR3. The V gene's germline CDR1 is SGHKS and CDR2 YYEKEE (reference sequence). V lost 7 bases and J 5 bases, leaving 15 bases between the germline ends.

In this sample, this clonotype turned up many times. The rearrangement joins TRBV20-1 to TRBJ1-2, with D possibly matching TRBD1 (5 bases). Germline V CDR1 and CDR2: DFQATT, SNEGSKA (reference sequence). The CDR3 has 15 amino acids. V shed 6 bases and J shed 4 bases, with 21 bases lying between them. The CDR3 is CSAWDVSLQGYGYTF. For the CDR3, the DNA is TGCAGTGCCTGGGACGTTTCCCTCCAGGGCTATGGCTACACCTTC.

This clonotype was observed a handful of times. In nucleotides, the CDR3 is TGTGCCAGCAGCCCACTGAGACAAGCGGGATTATCTCTACGGGAGCTGTTTTTT. Translating it yields CASSPLRQAGLSLRELFF. This chain links TRBV11-1 with TRBJ2-2; TRBD2 aligns across 7 bases. Germline assignment: CDR1 SGHAT and CDR2 FQDESV (reference sequence). The CDR3 totals 18 residues. The junction had 21 bases not matched to a gene; V was cut back by 5 bases and J by 9 bases.

J is TRBJ1-1 and V is TRBV7-9, with D unclear. The germline gives CDR1 SEHNR, CDR2 FQNEAQ (reference sequence). V lost 4 bases to trimming and J lost 0 bases, with 15 bases between them. There are 16 residues in the CDR3. CDR3 sequence: CASSSRTTPMNTEAFF. CDR3 in DNA: TGTGCCAGCAGCTCCCGGACCACACCAATGAACACTGAAGCTTTCTTT.